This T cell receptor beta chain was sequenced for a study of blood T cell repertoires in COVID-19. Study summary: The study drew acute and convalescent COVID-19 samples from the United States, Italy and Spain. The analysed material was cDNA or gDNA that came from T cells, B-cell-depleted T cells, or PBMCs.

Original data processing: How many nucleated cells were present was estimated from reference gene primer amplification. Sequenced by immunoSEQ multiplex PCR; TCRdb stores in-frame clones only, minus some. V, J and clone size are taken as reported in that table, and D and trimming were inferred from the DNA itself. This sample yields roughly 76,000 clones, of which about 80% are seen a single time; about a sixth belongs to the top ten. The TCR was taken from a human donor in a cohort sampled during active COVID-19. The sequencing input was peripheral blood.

CDR3 sequence (DNA): TGCAGTGCTAGTGGCAGGCCCTCCTACGAGCAGTACTTC. Protein product: CSASGRPSYEQYF. The gene calls are TRBV20-1 and TRBJ2-7; D remains unclear. The V and J ends lost 3 bases and 0 bases respectively, with 9 bases between them. Germline CDR1 and CDR2: DFQATT and SNEGSKA (reference sequence). CDR3 length: 13 amino acids.